The entry below gives a single T cell receptor beta chain sequence along with its context. This entry comes from a study of blood T cell repertoires in COVID-19. Study background: Sample material is recorded as cDNA or gDNA derived from T cells, B-cell-depleted T cells, or PBMCs.

The V gene end was trimmed by 5 bases and the J gene end by 6 bases; junction bases not matched to a gene: 7. Germline V gene sequence: CDR1 SGHAT, CDR2 FQDESV (reference sequence). The CDR3 runs 14 residues. Patients in Seattle were enrolled during active infection, then followed longitudinally. How the authors handled the data: Estimation of nucleated cell counts was performed using reference gene primer amplification. Assay: immunoSEQ multiplex PCR; the TCRdb copy retains only in-frame clones and omits some. Clone size and V and J calls were adopted from that table, with D and trimming inferred from the DNA. The table shows fewer than 700,000 clones, with roughly nine tenths occurring only once.

Sequenced material: peripheral blood. The clonotype originates from a woman aged 45-60 years with COVID-19, enrolled during active disease. The rearrangement links TRBV11-1 to TRBJ1-1; 9 positions agree with TRBD1. CDR3 bases: TGTGCCAGCAGCACCGGACAGGGGCGCGCTGAAGCTTTCTTT. Translated, it gives CASSTGQGRAEAFF.